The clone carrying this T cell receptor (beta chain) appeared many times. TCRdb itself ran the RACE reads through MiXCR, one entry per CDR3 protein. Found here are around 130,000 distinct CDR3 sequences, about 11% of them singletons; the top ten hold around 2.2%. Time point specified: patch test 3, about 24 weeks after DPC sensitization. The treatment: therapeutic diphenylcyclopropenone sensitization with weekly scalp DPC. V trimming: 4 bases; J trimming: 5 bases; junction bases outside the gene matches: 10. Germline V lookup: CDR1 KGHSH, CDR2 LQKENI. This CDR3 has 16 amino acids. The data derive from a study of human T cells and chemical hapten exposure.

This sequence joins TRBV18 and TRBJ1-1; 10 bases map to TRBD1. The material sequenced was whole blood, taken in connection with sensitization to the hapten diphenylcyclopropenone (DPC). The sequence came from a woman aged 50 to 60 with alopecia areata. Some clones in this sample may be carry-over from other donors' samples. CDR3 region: CASSLGQGVRWTEAFF. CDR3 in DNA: TGTGCCAGCTCACTAGGACAGGGGGTACGTTGGACTGAAGCTTTCTTT.